The 24 T cell receptor beta chains below all came from one sample that was sequenced in a study of identical twins. A single record per CDR3 protein comes from TCRdb applying MiXCR to the 5' RACE reads. The profile shows just over 450,000 distinct CDR3 sequences, approximately 15% of them singletons. The data also belong to a second study, concerning yellow fever vaccine responses in identical twins.

Sequencing was carried out using CD4+ T cells sorted from blood. The origin of the receptors is a young woman in good health.

The rearrangement joins TRBV19 to TRBJ2-2; D remains unclear. CDR1 and CDR2 (germline): LNHDA, SQIVND (reference sequence). Trimming took 5 bases from V and 0 from J, leaving 13 bases between them. There are 16 residues in the CDR3. This CDR3 reads CASSLHISTNTGELFF. The CDR3 DNA sequence: TGTGCCAGTAGTCTCCACATCTCAACGAACACCGGGGAGCTGTTTTTT.

This clonotype was seen more than once but under ten times. This sequence joins TRBV4-3 and TRBJ2-1; the match to TRBD2 covers 12 bases. The germline gives CDR1 LGHNA, CDR2 YSLEER. Unmatched junction bases numbered 10, after V lost 0 bases and J lost 10 bases. The CDR3 spans 17 residues. In DNA form, the CDR3 reads TGCGCCAGCAGCCAAGATCTTGGCCTAGCGGGAGGGGGGGAGCAGTTCTTC. Amino acids: CASSQDLGLAGGGEQFF.

The chain links TRBV11-2 to TRBJ2-5, with D unresolved. V was pared by 1 base and J by 3 bases, with 9 bases between. Germline CDR1 SGHAT, CDR2 FQNNGV. The CDR3 is 14 amino acids. The CDR3 region is CASSLGGTKETQYF. DNA for the CDR3: TGTGCCAGCAGCTTAGGGGGAACCAAAGAGACCCAGTACTTC.

This clonotype was seen a handful of times. The V call is TRBV29-1, the J call TRBJ2-1; D is undetermined. Trimming pared 5 bases from V and 5 bases from J, leaving 10 bases between. The CDR3 spans 12 residues. Per the germline V gene, CDR1 is SQVTM and CDR2 is ANQGSEA. The CDR3 spells CSVSSRDNEQFF. In DNA form, the CDR3 reads TGCAGCGTTTCTTCTCGAGACAATGAGCAGTTCTTC.

This chain connects TRBV27 to TRBJ2-7; no clear D. This CDR3 has 14 residues. The germline V gene has CDR1 MNHEY and CDR2 SMNVEV (reference sequence). Trimming took off 3 bases at V and 2 bases at J, with 11 bases between the two ends. CDR3 in amino acids: CASSFGPYPYEQYF. CDR3 DNA sequence: TGTGCCAGCAGTTTTGGCCCCTATCCCTACGAGCAGTACTTC.

This clonotype appeared a few times. The chain has TRBV5-1 and TRBJ1-6; the D is unclear. This CDR3 spans 13 amino acids. Trimming left V 2 bases short and J 10 bases short, with 10 bases between. Germline V gene lookup returns CDR1 SGHRS and CDR2 YFSETQ. CDR3 sequence reads: CASSLGMGSPLHF. The CDR3 nucleotides are TGCGCCAGCAGCTTAGGGATGGGCTCACCCCTCCACTTT.

Many counts were recorded for this clonotype. This chain uses TRBV6-5 with TRBJ2-7; TRBD1 matches 10 bases. This CDR3 contains 15 residues. Germline CDR1 is MNHEY and CDR2 is SVGAGI. With V trimmed by 8 bases and J by 2 bases, 9 bases remained unmatched. The CDR3 region has the DNA TGTGCCAGCGGATACTCCGGGACAGGGGCCTACGAGCAGTACTTC. This gives the protein CASGYSGTGAYEQYF.

The V call is TRBV5-1, the J call TRBJ1-2; D uncertain. This CDR3 region has 15 residues. V was cut by 0 bases and J by 6 bases, with 15 bases left in between. In germline, CDR1 is SGHRS, CDR2 YFSETQ. The CDR3: CASSLERVALDGYTF. The CDR3 nucleotides are TGCGCCAGCAGCTTGGAGAGGGTAGCTTTGGATGGCTACACCTTC.

This clonotype was recorded many times. This chain connects TRBV7-9 to TRBJ2-4; 7 bases match TRBD1. Germline CDR1 reads SEHNR; CDR2 reads FQNEAQ (reference sequence). The CDR3 has 14 residues. The J segment lost 5 bases and the V segment lost 3 bases, leaving 4 bases of the junction unmatched. CDR3 in amino acids: CASSFSGTENIQYF. The CDR3 DNA follows: TGTGCCAGCAGCTTCTCCGGGACAGAAAACATTCAGTACTTC.

The rearrangement uses TRBV20-1 and TRBJ2-3, with a weak D call TRBD2 (6 bases). CDR1 DFQATT and CDR2 SNEGSKA come from the germline V gene (reference sequence). There are 13 residues in the CDR3. V was trimmed by 6 bases and J by 4 bases, leaving 14 bases between them. This CDR3 reads CSADQRAADTQYF. DNA of the CDR3: TGCAGTGCGGACCAGCGGGCGGCAGATACGCAGTATTTT.

The rearrangement joins TRBV18 to TRBJ2-4; the D is unclear. Trimming took 2 bases from V and 0 from J, leaving 20 bases between them. CDR1 and CDR2 from the germline V gene are KGHSH and LQKENI. The CDR3 is 19 amino acids. CDR3 residues: CASSPNLRSGFEAKNIQYF. The CDR3 coding sequence is TGTGCCAGCTCACCAAATTTGAGATCCGGGTTTGAAGCCAAAAACATTCAGTACTTC.

This chain connects TRBV10-2 to TRBJ1-2; a weak D match, TRBD1 (5 bases). The V gene lost 3 bases and the J gene lost 7 bases, with 15 bases spanning the gap. The germline CDR1 and CDR2 sequences are WSHSY and SAAADI. The CDR3 has 14 amino acids. The DNA of the CDR3 is TGCGCCAGCAGTGAAGACAGAATAAAGATTGGCTACACCTTC. It yields the protein CASSEDRIKIGYTF.

This clonotype was recorded many times. This chain connects TRBV29-1 to TRBJ1-4; TRBD1 aligns across 7 bases. The CDR3 sequence is 12 residues long. Trimming cost V 6 bases and J 5 bases; bases outside gene matches: 3. Germline lookup yields CDR1 SQVTM and CDR2 ANQGSEA. The CDR3 spells CSVRQGNEKLFF. CDR3 nucleotide sequence: TGCAGCGTCCGACAGGGAAATGAAAAACTGTTTTTT.

In its sample, this clonotype was seen a few times. The rearrangement links TRBV12-3 or TRBV12-4 to TRBJ1-1, with unresolved D. The CDR3 covers 14 residues. V was pared by 3 bases and J by 0 bases, with 8 bases between. The chain's CDR3 is CASSLRLMNTEAFF. The CDR3 DNA reads as TGTGCCAGCAGTTTGAGACTCATGAACACTGAAGCTTTCTTT.

The chain joins TRBV2 to TRBJ2-7, with D unresolved. The CDR3 loop spans 13 amino acids. CDR1 is SNHLY and CDR2 is FYNNEI in the germline V gene. Deletions cut 8 bases from V and 1 base from J, with 12 bases between. The CDR3 DNA follows: TGTGCCAGCCTCAAGGAGAATTCCTACGAGCAGTACTTC. This translates into CASLKENSYEQYF.

The J gene is TRBJ1-1, the V gene TRBV27; 7 bases fit TRBD1. The CDR3 contains 13 residues. The germline V gene has CDR1 MNHEY and CDR2 SMNVEV (reference sequence). With V trimmed by 7 bases and J by 6 bases, 8 bases remained unmatched. The CDR3 nucleotides read TGTGCCAGCAATGGAGGGGGCTGGTCTGAAGCTTTCTTT. The encoded protein is CASNGGGWSEAFF.

This clonotype was seen more than once but under ten times. V is TRBV20-1 and J is TRBJ2-5, with 8 bases aligning to TRBD2. The CDR3 consists of 14 residues. With 1 base clipped from V and 4 bases from J, the junction kept 5 bases outside the gene matches. Germline CDR1 and CDR2: DFQATT and SNEGSKA (reference sequence). CDR3 sequence (DNA): TGCAGTGCTAGAGGGCTAGCGGGTAGAGAGACCCAGTACTTC. Residues: CSARGLAGRETQYF.

This clonotype was observed at least ten times. V usage is TRBV5-6 and J usage is TRBJ2-5; no firm D call. CDR1 is SGHDT, CDR2 YYEEEE, per germline. The CDR3 consists of 12 residues. Trimming removed 4 bases at V and 0 bases at J, with 4 bases between. The CDR3, as DNA: TGTGCCAGCAGCCCGTACCAAGAGACCCAGTACTTC. Translating gives CASSPYQETQYF.

The chain links TRBV9 to TRBJ1-1, with D maybe TRBD1 (5 bases). Looked up from germline, CDR1 is SGDLS and CDR2 is YYNGEE. V was clipped by 0 bases and J by 10 bases, with 10 bases between them. The CDR3 loop spans 12 amino acids. CDR3 sequence: CASSVGGGTAFF. In DNA, the CDR3 is TGTGCCAGCAGCGTAGGGGGGGGGACAGCTTTCTTT.

This clonotype was counted many times. This CDR3 is CSAETSSDTQYF. The CDR3 region has the DNA TGCAGTGCGGAGACGTCTTCAGATACGCAGTATTTT. V gene TRBV20-1 combines with J gene TRBJ2-3; no clear D. Trimming shortened V by 6 bases and J by 4 bases, and 11 bases separated the two germline ends. The CDR3 is made up of 12 amino acids. From germline, CDR1 is DFQATT and CDR2 SNEGSKA (reference sequence).

This clonotype has just a few counts. The V gene is TRBV5-1, the J gene TRBJ2-3; possibly TRBD1 or TRBD2 for D (6 bases each). V gave up 6 bases and J gave up 6 bases, with 17 bases separating them. The germline V gene encodes CDR1 SGHRS and CDR2 YFSETQ. This CDR3 comprises 14 residues. The DNA of the CDR3 is TGCGCCAGCACCTCCGGTGGGGGGCGGGATACGCAGTATTTT. Its protein is CASTSGGGRDTQYF. Variable domain in full (rest from reference TRBV5-1 and TRBJ2-3): KAGVTQTPRYLIKTRGQQVTLSCSPISGHRSVSWYQQTPGQGLQFLFEYFSETQRNKGNFPGRFSGRQFSNSRSEMNVSTLELGDSALYLCASTSGGGRDTQYFGPGTRLTVL.

V is TRBV28 and J is TRBJ2-1, with 16 bases that match TRBD2. CDR3 length: 15 amino acids. From germline, CDR1 is MDHEN and CDR2 SYDVKM. V trimming: 3 bases; J trimming: 15 bases; junction bases outside the gene matches: 8. Here the CDR3 DNA reads TGTGCCAGCAGTTTGGGGGGGACTAGCGGGAGGGCCCGGTTCTTC. Translated, it gives CASSLGGTSGRARFF.

The rearrangement uses TRBV5-4 and TRBJ2-3; D may correspond to TRBD1 or TRBD2 (6 bases each). The CDR3 loop spans 15 amino acids. V lost 3 bases, J lost 1 base, and 12 bases lay in between. Germline lookup yields CDR1 SGHNT and CDR2 YYREEE (reference sequence). CDR3 in DNA: TGTGCCAGCAGCTGGCGGAGGGGGGGCACAGATACGCAGTATTTT. Its protein is CASSWRRGGTDTQYF.

This clonotype showed up just a few times. The chain uses TRBV3-1 and TRBJ2-3, with 9 positions matching TRBD2. Germline assignment: CDR1 LGHDT and CDR2 YNNKEL (reference sequence). V was clipped by 0 bases and J by 8 bases; unmatched bases: 9. CDR3 length: 16 amino acids. CDR3 DNA: TGTGCCAGCAGCCAAGATTTAGCGGGGGCCCTTGGTACGCAGTATTTT. Protein sequence: CASSQDLAGALGTQYF.